Given below is one TCR beta chain in context. Assay used: immunoSEQ multiplex PCR; TCRdb lists only in-frame clones, some missing. The sample lists about 160,000 clones; approximately 77% were seen once. Germline lookup yields CDR1 SGHTA and CDR2 FQGNSA. V was clipped by 2 bases and J by 1 base, with 8 bases between them. The CDR3 runs to 14 residues. The data belong to a study of cytotoxic CD8 clonotypes in ibrutinib-treated CLL. The material was PBMCs, obtained after 12 months of ibrutinib treatment. The chain employs TRBV7-2 and TRBJ2-5; TRBD1 is a possible D gene (6 bases). The sequence came from a human donor with chronic lymphocytic leukemia. The CDR3, as DNA: TGTGCCAGCAGCTTACAGGGGTCCCAAGAGACCCAGTACTTC. Its protein product is CASSLQGSQETQYF.